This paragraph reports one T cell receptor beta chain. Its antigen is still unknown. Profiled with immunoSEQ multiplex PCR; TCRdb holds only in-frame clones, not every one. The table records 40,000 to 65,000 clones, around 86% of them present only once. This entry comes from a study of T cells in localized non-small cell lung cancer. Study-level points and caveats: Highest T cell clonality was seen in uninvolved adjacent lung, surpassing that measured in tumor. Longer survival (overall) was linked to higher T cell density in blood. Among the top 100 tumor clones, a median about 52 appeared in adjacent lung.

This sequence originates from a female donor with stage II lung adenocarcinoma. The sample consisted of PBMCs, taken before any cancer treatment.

CDR3 nucleotides: TGTGCCAGCAGCGTAGGAGGTCTAGCGAACACTGAAGCTTTCTTT. This sequence encodes CASSVGGLANTEAFF. The V gene is TRBV9, the J gene TRBJ1-1; D unclear. The germline V gene encodes CDR1 SGDLS and CDR2 YYNGEE. The V end was cut by 0 bases, the J end by 1 base, with 10 bases between. The CDR3 has 15 residues.